This T cell receptor beta chain emerged from a study of T cells expressing NK-cell markers. Study-level information: Of eight sequenced donors, seven were HCMV-seropositive and one HCMV-seronegative.

Germline CDR1 and CDR2: SQVTM and ANQGSEA. The CDR3 spans 16 residues. TCRdb reprocessed the 5' RACE reads, keeping one entry per CDR3 protein, no DNA. The sample has about 400,000 distinct CDR3 sequences. This rearrangement joins TRBV29-1 to TRBJ2-1; TCRdb's D call of TRBD2 is untestable without DNA. Sequencing was performed on blood T cells: a sorted CD56 or NKG2C T cell subset, CD4+ or CD8+ T cells, or bulk PBMC T cells (not recorded which). The receptor was derived from a woman between 50 and 59 years old in good health. CDR3 sequence reads: CSVGELASGAYNEQFF.